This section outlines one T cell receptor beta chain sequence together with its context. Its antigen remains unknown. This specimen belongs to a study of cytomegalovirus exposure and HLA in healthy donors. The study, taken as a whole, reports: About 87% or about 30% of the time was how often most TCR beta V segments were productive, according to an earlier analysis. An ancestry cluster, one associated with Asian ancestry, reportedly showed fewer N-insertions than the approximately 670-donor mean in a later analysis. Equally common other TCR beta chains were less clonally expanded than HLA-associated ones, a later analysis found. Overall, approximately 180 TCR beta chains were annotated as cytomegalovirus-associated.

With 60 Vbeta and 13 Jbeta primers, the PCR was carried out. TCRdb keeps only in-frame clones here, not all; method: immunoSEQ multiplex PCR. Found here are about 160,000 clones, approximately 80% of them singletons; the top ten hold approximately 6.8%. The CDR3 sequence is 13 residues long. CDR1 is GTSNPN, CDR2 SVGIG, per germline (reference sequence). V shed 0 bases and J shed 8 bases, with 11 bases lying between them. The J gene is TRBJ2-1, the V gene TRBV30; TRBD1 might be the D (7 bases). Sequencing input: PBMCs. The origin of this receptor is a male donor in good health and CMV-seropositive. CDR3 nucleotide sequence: TGTGCCTGGAGTGTCCAGGGGGGTTATGAGCAGTTCTTC. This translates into CAWSVQGGYEQFF.